The rows below give T cell receptor beta chains drawn from one sample of a study of T cells in localized non-small cell lung cancer. The table came from immunoSEQ multiplex PCR; TCRdb's copy has only in-frame clones and leaves some out. The sample consists of about 41,000 clones, roughly 90% of them appearing once. The sample in question was peripheral blood, obtained before any cancer treatment. The source is an older female donor with stage I squamous cell lung carcinoma. CDR3s include the opening cysteine and the closing phenylalanine or tryptophan. D genes are given only for firm matches. The size field is filled for only some rows; it gives once, few, many or a size class.

j_gene | d_gene | abundance | v_gene | CDR3aa | CDR3nt
TRBJ2-4 | - | - | TRBV28 | CASSLQAAKNIQYF | TGTGCCAGCAGTTTACAGGCGGCCAAAAACATTCAGTACTTC
TRBJ2-5 | - | - | TRBV2 | CASRIRETQYF | TGTGCCAGCAGGATCCGGGAGACCCAGTACTTC
TRBJ1-2 | - | - | TRBV4-3 | CASSQGYRDGYTF | TGCGCCAGCAGCCAAGGGTACAGGGACGGCTACACCTTC
TRBJ2-2 | - | - | TRBV5-1 | CASSLGPGAANTGELFF | TGCGCCAGCAGCTTGGGCCCAGGGGCAGCCAACACCGGGGAGCTGTTTTTT
TRBJ2-7 | TRBD2 | - | TRBV7-2 | CASSLVPAGYSYEQYF | TGTGCCAGCAGCTTAGTCCCAGCGGGATACTCCTACGAGCAGTACTTC
TRBJ2-7 | - | once | TRBV4-1 | CASSQEYGTASYEQYF | TGCGCCAGCAGCCAAGAGTACGGGACGGCTTCCTACGAGCAGTACTTC
TRBJ2-2 | TRBD2 | - | TRBV2 | CASSEGSGRGGELFF | TGTGCCAGCAGTGAAGGGAGCGGGAGGGGCGGGGAGCTGTTTTTT
TRBJ2-1 | TRBD1 | - | TRBV7-3 | CASSLRGQDSSYNEQFF | TGTGCCAGCAGCTTACGTGGACAGGACAGCTCCTACAATGAGCAGTTCTTC
TRBJ1-5 | TRBD1 | - | TRBV6-6 | CASSTNRGLQDQPQHF | TGTGCCAGCAGTACAAACAGGGGGCTCCAGGATCAGCCCCAGCATTTT
TRBJ1-1 | TRBD1 | - | TRBV7-9 | CASSHMPGTGGGTEAFF | TGCGCCAGCAGCCACATGCCCGGGACAGGGGGCGGAACTGAAGCTTTCTTT
TRBJ2-2 | TRBD2 | - | TRBV6-4 | CASSRTGGFSGNTGELFF | TGTGCCAGCAGCCGGACGGGGGGTTTTAGCGGCAACACCGGGGAGCTGTTTTTT
TRBJ2-3 | - | - | TRBV15 | CATSRRPTDTQYF | TGTGCCACCAGCAGACGACCTACAGATACGCAGTATTTT
TRBJ2-5 | - | - | TRBV29-1 | CSVGVGETQYF | TGCAGCGTTGGGGTTGGGGAGACCCAGTACTTC
TRBJ1-1 | TRBD1 | - | TRBV11-2 | CASSFGTGNTEAFF | TGTGCCAGCAGCTTCGGGACAGGGAACACTGAAGCTTTCTTT
TRBJ1-2 | TRBD1 | once | TRBV15 | CATSRDRGRGYGYTF | TGTGCCACCAGCAGAGACAGGGGGCGCGGATATGGCTACACCTTC
TRBJ1-1 | - | - | TRBV5-1 | CASSSGRLGSTEAFF | TGCGCCAGCAGCTCGGGACGCCTGGGGAGCACTGAAGCTTTCTTT
TRBJ2-3 | - | - | TRBV7-8 | CASSRAQETYTQYF | TGTGCCAGCAGCCGGGCGCAGGAGACGTATACGCAGTATTTT
TRBJ2-3 | TRBD2 | - | TRBV6-4 | CASSDGLAGADTQYF | TGTGCCAGCAGTGACGGGCTAGCGGGAGCAGATACGCAGTATTTT
TRBJ1-2 | - | - | TRBV6-6 | CASSYSLAVGYTF | TGTGCCAGCAGTTACTCTTTGGCAGTTGGCTACACCTTC
TRBJ2-3 | - | once | TRBV30 | CAWSVPNTDTQYF | TGTGCCTGGAGTGTCCCCAACACAGATACGCAGTATTTT
TRBJ2-1 | TRBD1 | - | TRBV10-1 | CASSAGLTGVVSRSNEQFF | TGCGCCAGCAGTGCTGGGCTTACAGGGGTGGTTAGCAGATCCAATGAGCAGTTCTTC
TRBJ1-2 | TRBD1 | - | TRBV19 | CASSDRGPVYGYTF | TGTGCCAGTAGTGACAGGGGGCCGGTCTATGGCTACACCTTC
TRBJ2-1 | TRBD2 | - | TRBV7-8 | CASSPSTSGRDEQFF | TGTGCCAGCAGCCCGAGTACTAGCGGGAGAGATGAGCAGTTCTTC
TRBJ2-1 | TRBD2 | - | TRBV4-3 | CASSQGTSANEQFF | TGCGCCAGCAGCCAGGGGACTAGCGCCAATGAGCAGTTCTTC
TRBJ1-2 | - | - | TRBV7-2 | CASNPHGVVYGYTF | TGTGCCAGCAACCCCCATGGGGTCGTCTATGGCTACACCTTC
TRBJ2-1 | TRBD1 | - | TRBV7-3 | CASSASGGRGAYNEQFF | TGTGCCAGCAGCGCCTCAGGGGGTCGGGGCGCCTACAATGAGCAGTTCTTC
TRBJ2-7 | - | - | TRBV11-2 | CASSLGGSYEQYF | TGTGCCAGCAGCTTAGGGGGCTCCTACGAGCAGTACTTC
TRBJ1-5 | TRBD1 | - | TRBV7-8 | CASSRKGGTGRDNQPQHF | TGTGCCAGCAGCCGAAAAGGCGGGACAGGGCGAGACAATCAGCCCCAGCATTTT
TRBJ2-7 | - | - | TRBV5-6 | CASSLGGPYEQYF | TGTGCCAGCAGCTTGGGGGGACCCTACGAGCAGTACTTC
TRBJ2-1 | TRBD2 | - | TRBV4-1 | CASSQETGLAGDEQFF | TGCGCCAGCAGCCAAGAAACGGGACTAGCGGGAGATGAGCAGTTCTTC
TRBJ2-1 | - | - | TRBV7-2 | CASSLDTANSYNEQFF | TGTGCCAGCAGCTTAGATACGGCTAACTCCTACAATGAGCAGTTCTTC